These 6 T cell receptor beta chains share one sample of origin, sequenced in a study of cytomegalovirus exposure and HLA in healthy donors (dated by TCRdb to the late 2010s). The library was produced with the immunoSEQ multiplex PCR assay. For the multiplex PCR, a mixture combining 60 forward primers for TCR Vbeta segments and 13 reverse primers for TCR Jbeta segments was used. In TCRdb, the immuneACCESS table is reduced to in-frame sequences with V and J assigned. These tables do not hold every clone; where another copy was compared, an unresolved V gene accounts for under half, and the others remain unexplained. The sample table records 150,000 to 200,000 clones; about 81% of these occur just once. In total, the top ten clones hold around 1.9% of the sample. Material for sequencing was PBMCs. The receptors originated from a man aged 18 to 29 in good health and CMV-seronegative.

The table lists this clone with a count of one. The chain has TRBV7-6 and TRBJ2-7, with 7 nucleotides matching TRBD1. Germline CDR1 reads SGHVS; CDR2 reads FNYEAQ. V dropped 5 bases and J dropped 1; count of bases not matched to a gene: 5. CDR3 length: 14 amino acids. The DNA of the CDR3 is TGTGCCAGCAGCGCCGACAGGGTTTCCTACGAGCAGTACTTC. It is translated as CASSADRVSYEQYF.

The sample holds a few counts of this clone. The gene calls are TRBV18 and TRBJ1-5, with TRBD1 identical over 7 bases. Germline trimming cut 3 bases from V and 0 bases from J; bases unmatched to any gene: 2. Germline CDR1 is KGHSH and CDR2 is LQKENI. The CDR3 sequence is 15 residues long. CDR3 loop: CASSPTGYSNQPQHF. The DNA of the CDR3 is TGTGCCAGCTCACCGACAGGGTATAGCAATCAGCCCCAGCATTTT.

The CDR3 spells CSVVLAGDADTQYF. The CDR3 region has the DNA TGCAGCGTTGTACTAGCGGGAGACGCAGATACGCAGTATTTT. The chain joins TRBV29-1 to TRBJ2-3, with 11 bases identical to TRBD2. In germline, CDR1 is SQVTM, CDR2 ANQGSEA. V shed 4 bases and J 4 bases; nucleotides not matched to a gene: 4. The CDR3 sequence is 14 residues long.

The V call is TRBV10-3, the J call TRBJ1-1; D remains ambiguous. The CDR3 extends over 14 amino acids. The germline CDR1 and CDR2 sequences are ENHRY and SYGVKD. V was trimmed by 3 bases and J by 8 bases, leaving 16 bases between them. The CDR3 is CAISEGVTSFEAFF. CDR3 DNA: TGTGCCATCAGTGAAGGAGTTACCAGTTTCGAAGCTTTCTTT.

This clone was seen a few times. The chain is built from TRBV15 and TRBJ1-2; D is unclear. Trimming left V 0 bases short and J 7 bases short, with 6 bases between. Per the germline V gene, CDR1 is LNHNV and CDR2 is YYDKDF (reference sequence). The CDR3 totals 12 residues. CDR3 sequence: CATSRDQAGYTF. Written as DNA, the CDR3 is TGTGCCACCAGCAGAGACCAGGCTGGCTACACCTTC.

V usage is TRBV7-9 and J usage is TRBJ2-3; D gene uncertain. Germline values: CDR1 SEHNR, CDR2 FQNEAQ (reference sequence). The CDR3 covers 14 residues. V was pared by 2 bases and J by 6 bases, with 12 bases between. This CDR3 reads CASSLSSTGDTQYF. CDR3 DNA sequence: TGTGCCAGCAGCTTATCCTCAACCGGGGATACGCAGTATTTT.